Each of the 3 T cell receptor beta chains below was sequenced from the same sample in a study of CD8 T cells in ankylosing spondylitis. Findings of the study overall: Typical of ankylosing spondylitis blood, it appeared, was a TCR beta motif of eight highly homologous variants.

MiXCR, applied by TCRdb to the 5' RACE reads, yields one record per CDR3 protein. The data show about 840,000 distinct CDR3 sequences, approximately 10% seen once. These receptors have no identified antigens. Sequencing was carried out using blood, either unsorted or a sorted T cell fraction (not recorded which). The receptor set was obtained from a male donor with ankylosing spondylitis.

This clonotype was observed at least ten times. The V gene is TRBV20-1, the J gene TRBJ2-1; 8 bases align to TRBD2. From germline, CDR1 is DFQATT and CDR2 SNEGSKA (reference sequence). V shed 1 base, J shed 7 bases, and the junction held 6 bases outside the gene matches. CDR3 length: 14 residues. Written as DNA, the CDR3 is TGCAGTGCTAGAGCGCGGGAGGTCGGTAATGAGCAGTTCTTC. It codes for CSARAREVGNEQFF.

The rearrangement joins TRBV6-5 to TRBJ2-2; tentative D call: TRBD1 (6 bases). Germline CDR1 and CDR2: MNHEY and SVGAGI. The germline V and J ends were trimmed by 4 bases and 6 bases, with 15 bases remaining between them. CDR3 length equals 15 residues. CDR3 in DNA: TGTGCCAGCAGTTGGGAGACAGGAGCGTCCGGGGAGCTGTTTTTT. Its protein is CASSWETGASGELFF.

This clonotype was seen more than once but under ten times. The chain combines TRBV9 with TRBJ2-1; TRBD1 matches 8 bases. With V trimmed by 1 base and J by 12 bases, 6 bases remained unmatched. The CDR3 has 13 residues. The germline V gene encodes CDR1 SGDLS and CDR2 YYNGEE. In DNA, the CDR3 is TGTGCCAGCAGCGTAATATCGACAGGGGTGCAGTTCTTC. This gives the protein CASSVISTGVQFF.